Following are 3 T cell receptor beta chains from one sample sequenced in a study of Ad26.COV2.S vaccination and SARS-CoV-2 variants. TCRdb keeps only in-frame clones here, not all; method: immunoSEQ multiplex PCR. The sample carries roughly 500,000 clones, roughly 89% recorded once. The sample's treatment: roughly 19 received Ad26.COV2.S at low or high dose, single or two shots; 5 received placebo; per-sample allocation not given. Sample collection was performed on day 63 after the first vaccine or placebo injection. Here the sequenced sample was peripheral blood, taken in a trial of Ad26.COV2.S vaccine versus placebo. These receptors were collected from a person between 18 and 59 years old who received the Ad26.COV2.S COVID-19 vaccine or a placebo.

This clone showed up just once. V is TRBV7-2 and J is TRBJ2-7, with a possible D match to TRBD2 (5 bases). V was trimmed by 1 base and J by 0 bases, leaving 13 bases between them. Germline-derived CDR1 and CDR2 are SGHTA and FQGNSA. The length of the CDR3 is 16 residues. As DNA, the CDR3 is TGTGCCAGCAGCTTAGGAGGGCAGTCTATCTCCTACGAGCAGTACGTC. It encodes CASSLGGQSISYEQYV.

V and J are TRBV19 and TRBJ1-5; D gene unclear. This CDR3 comprises 14 residues. Germline CDR1 is LNHDA and CDR2 is SQIVND (reference sequence). Trimming removed 0 bases at V and 10 bases at J, with 13 bases between. The DNA for the CDR3 is TGTGCCAGTAGTATAGAGGTGGGCTCGGATCCCCAGCATTTT. It translates to CASSIEVGSDPQHF.

CDR3 amino acids: CASSLAGRAYGYTF. The CDR3 nucleotides read TGCGCCAGCAGCCTGGCGGGCAGGGCCTATGGCTACACCTTC. The genes are TRBV5-1 and TRBJ1-2; D possibly corresponds to TRBD1 (5 bases). V shed 4 bases and J shed 4 bases, with 14 bases lying between them. Germline lookup yields CDR1 SGHRS and CDR2 YFSETQ. The CDR3 is made up of 14 amino acids.